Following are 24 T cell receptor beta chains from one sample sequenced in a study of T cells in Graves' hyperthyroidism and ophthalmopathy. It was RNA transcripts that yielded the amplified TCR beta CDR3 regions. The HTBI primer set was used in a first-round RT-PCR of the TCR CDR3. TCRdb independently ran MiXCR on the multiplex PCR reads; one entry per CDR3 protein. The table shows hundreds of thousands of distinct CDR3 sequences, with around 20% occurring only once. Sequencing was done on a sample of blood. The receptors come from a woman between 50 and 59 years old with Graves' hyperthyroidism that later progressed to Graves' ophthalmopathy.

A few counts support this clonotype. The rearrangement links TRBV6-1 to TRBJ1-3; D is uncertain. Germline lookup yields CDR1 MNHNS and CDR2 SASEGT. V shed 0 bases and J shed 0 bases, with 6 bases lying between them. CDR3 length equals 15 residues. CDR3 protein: CASSEASSSGNTIYF. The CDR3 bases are TGTGCCAGCAGTGAAGCGAGCAGCTCTGGAAACACCATATATTTT.

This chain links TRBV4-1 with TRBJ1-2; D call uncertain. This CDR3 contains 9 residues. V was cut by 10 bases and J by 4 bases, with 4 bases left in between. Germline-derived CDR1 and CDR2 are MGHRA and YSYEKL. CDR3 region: CANPYGYTF. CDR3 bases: TGCGCCAACCCCTATGGCTACACCTTC.

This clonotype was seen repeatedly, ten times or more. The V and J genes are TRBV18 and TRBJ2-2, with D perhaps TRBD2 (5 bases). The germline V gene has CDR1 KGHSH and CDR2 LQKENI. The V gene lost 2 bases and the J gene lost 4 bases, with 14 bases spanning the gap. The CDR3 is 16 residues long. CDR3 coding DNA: TGTGCCAGCTCACCAAGCGGCAGGATGGGCACCGGGGAGCTGTTTTTT. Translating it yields CASSPSGRMGTGELFF.

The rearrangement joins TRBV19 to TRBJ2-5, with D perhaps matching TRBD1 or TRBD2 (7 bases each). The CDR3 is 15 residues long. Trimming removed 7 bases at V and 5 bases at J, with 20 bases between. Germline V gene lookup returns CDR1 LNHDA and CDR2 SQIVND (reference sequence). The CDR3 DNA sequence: TGTGCCAGTACCCCCCGGGCAGGGGGAGGGGAGACCCAGTACTTC. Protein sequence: CASTPRAGGGETQYF.

DNA of the CDR3: TGCGCCAGCAGCCGGACAGGTAGCGGGGTCTACAATGAGCAGTTCTTC. It is translated as CASSRTGSGVYNEQFF. The chain links TRBV4-1 to TRBJ2-1, with D perhaps TRBD2 (8 bases). The CDR3 covers 16 residues. With 4 bases removed from V and 3 bases from J, the gap between germline ends came to 16 bases. CDR1 is MGHRA, CDR2 YSYEKL, per germline.

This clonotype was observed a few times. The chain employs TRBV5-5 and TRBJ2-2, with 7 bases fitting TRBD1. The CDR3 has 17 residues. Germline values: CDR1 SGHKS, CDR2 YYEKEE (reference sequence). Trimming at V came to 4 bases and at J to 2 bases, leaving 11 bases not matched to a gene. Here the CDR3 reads CASSDPQGQSNTGELFF. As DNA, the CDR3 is TGTGCCAGCAGCGATCCCCAGGGACAGTCAAACACCGGGGAGCTGTTTTTT.

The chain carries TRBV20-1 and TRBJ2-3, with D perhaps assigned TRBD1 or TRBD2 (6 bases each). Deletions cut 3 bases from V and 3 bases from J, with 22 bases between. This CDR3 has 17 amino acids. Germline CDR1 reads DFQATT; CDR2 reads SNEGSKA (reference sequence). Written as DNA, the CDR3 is TGCAGTGCTAGCTTGACCGGGGGCCTTGGGTGGACAGATACGCAGTATTTT. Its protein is CSASLTGGLGWTDTQYF.

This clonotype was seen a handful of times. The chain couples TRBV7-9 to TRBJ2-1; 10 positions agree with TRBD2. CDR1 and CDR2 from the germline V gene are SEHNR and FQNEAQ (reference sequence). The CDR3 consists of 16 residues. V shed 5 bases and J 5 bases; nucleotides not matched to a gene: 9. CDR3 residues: CASSDSLAGADNEQFF. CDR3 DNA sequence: TGTGCCAGCAGCGACTCGCTAGCGGGGGCTGACAATGAGCAGTTCTTC.

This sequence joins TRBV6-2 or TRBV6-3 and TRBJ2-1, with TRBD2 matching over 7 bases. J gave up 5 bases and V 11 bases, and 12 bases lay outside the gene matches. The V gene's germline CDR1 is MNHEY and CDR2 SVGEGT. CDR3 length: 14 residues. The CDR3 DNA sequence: TGTGCCGGCTTTCCTCTGGGGGGGGACAATGAGCAGTTCTTC. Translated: CAGFPLGGDNEQFF.

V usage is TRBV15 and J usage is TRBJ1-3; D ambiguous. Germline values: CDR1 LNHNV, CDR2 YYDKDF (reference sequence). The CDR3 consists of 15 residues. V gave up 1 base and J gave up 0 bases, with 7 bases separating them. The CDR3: CATSRGAGSGNTIYF. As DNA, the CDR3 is TGTGCCACCAGCAGAGGAGCGGGCTCTGGAAACACCATATATTTT. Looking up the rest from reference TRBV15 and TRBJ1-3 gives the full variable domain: DAMVIQNPRYQVTQFGKPVTLSCSQTLNHNVMYWYQQKSSQAPKLLFHYYDKDFNNEADTPDNFQSRRPNTSFCFLDIRSPGLGDTAMYLCATSRGAGSGNTIYFGEGSWLTVV.

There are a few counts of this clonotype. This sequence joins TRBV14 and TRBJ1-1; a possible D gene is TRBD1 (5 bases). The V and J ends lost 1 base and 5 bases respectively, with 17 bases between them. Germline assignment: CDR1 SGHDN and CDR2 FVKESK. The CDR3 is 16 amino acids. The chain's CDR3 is CASSQGRAPGGTEAFF. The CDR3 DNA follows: TGTGCCAGCAGCCAAGGTCGGGCTCCGGGGGGAACTGAAGCTTTCTTT.

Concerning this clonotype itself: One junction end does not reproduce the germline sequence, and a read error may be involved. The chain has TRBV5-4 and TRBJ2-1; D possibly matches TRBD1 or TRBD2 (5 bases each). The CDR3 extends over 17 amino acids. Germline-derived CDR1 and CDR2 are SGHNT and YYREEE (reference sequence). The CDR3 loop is CAGSSGSVGVTYNEQFF. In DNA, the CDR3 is TGTGCCGGCAGCTCTGGTTCGGTGGGGGTCACCTACAATGAGCAGTTCTTC.

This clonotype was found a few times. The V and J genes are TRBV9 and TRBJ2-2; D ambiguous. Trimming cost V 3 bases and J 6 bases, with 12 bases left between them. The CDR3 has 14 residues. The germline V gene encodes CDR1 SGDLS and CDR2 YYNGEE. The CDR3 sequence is CASSAGRVAGELFF. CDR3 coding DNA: TGTGCCAGCAGCGCTGGCCGTGTCGCCGGGGAGCTGTTTTTT.

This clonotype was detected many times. As DNA, the CDR3 is TGTGCCAGCAGCCAAAGGGAAGATCAGCCCCAGCATTTT. The encoded protein is CASSQREDQPQHF. The V and J genes are TRBV3-1 and TRBJ1-5; D unresolved. The ends were cut back, 2 bases at V and 5 bases at J, with 7 bases in the middle. This CDR3 region has 13 residues. The germline V gene encodes CDR1 LGHDT and CDR2 YNNKEL (reference sequence).

The CDR3 coding sequence is TGTGCCAGCAGTAACAGGGCGCAGGAGCCCCAGCATTTT. This sequence encodes CASSNRAQEPQHF. The chain recombines TRBV6-1 with TRBJ1-5, with D possibly TRBD1 on 6 matching bases. V dropped 5 bases and J dropped 8 bases, with 13 bases sitting between them. CDR1 MNHNS and CDR2 SASEGT come from the germline V gene. The CDR3 is made up of 13 amino acids.

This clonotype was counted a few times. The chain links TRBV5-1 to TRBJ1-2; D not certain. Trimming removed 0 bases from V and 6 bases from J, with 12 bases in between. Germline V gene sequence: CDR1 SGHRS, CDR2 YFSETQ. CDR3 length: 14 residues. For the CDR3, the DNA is TGCGCCAGCAGCTTGGCCGTGTCAGGTCATGGCTACACCTTC. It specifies CASSLAVSGHGYTF.

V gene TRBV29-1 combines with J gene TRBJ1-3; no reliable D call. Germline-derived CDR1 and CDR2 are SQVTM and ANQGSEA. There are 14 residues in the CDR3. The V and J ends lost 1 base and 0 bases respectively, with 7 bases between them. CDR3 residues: CSVEVWGSGNTIYF. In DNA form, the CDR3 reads TGCAGCGTTGAAGTCTGGGGCTCTGGAAACACCATATATTTT.

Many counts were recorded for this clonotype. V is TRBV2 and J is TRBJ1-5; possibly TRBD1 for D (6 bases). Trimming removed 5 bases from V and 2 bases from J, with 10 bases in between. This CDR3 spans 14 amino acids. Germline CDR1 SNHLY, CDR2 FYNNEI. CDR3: CASSYGGRNQPQHF. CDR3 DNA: TGTGCCAGCAGTTACGGGGGCCGCAATCAGCCCCAGCATTTT. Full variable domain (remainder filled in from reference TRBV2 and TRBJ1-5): EPEVTQTPSHQVTQMGQEVILRCVPISNHLYFYWYRQILGQKVEFLVSFYNNEISEKSEIFDDQFSVERPDGSNFTLKIRSTKLEDSAMYFCASSYGGRNQPQHFGDGTRLSIL.

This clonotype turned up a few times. This CDR3 reads CASSGQGPDGYTF. The CDR3 DNA follows: TGTGCCAGCAGCGGACAGGGGCCCGATGGCTACACCTTC. The V and J genes are TRBV6-1 and TRBJ1-2; 9 nucleotides line up with TRBD1. This CDR3 has 13 residues. Germline V lookup: CDR1 MNHNS, CDR2 SASEGT. J gave up 6 bases and V 6 bases, and 5 bases lay outside the gene matches.

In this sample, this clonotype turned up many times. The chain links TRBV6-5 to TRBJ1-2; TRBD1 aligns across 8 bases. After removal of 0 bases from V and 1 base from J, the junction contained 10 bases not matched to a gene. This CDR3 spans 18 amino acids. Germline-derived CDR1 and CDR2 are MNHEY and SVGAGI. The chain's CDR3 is CASSYSRHRGKFNYGYTF. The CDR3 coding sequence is TGTGCCAGCAGTTACTCTCGGCACAGGGGGAAGTTTAACTATGGCTACACCTTC.

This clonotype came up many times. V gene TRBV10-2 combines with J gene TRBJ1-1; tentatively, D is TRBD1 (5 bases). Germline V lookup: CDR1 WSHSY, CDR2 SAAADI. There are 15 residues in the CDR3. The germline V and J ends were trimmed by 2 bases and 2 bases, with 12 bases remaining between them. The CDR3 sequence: CASSEGASQNTEAFF. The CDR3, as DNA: TGCGCCAGCAGTGAGGGGGCCTCTCAAAACACTGAAGCTTTCTTT.

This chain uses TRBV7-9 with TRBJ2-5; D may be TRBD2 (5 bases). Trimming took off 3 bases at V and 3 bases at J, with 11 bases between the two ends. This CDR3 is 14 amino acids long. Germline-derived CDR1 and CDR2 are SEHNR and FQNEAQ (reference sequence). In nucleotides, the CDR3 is TGTGCCAGCAGCTTCGGGGTGCGAAAAGAGACCCAGTACTTC. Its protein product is CASSFGVRKETQYF.

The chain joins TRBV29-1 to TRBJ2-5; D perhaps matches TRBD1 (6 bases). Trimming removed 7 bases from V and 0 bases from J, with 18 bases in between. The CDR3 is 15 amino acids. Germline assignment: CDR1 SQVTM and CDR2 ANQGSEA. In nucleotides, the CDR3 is TGCAGCGCCGACCCCTCCCAGGGGTACCAAGAGACCCAGTACTTC. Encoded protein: CSADPSQGYQETQYF. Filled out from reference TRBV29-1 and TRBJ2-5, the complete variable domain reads SAVISQKPSRDICQRGTSLTIQCQVDSQVTMMFWYRQQPGQSLTLIATANQGSEATYESGFVIDKFPISRPNLTFSTLTVSNMSPEDSSIYLCSADPSQGYQETQYFGPGTRLLVL.

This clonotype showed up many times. The CDR3 reads CASSNRVETQYF. The CDR3 nucleotides read TGTGCCAGCAGTAACAGGGTAGAGACCCAGTACTTC. The V and J genes are TRBV27 and TRBJ2-5; D is possibly TRBD1 (6 bases). Germline V gene lookup returns CDR1 MNHEY and CDR2 SMNVEV (reference sequence). The CDR3 length is 12 residues. V was cut by 5 bases and J by 4 bases, with 8 bases left in between.